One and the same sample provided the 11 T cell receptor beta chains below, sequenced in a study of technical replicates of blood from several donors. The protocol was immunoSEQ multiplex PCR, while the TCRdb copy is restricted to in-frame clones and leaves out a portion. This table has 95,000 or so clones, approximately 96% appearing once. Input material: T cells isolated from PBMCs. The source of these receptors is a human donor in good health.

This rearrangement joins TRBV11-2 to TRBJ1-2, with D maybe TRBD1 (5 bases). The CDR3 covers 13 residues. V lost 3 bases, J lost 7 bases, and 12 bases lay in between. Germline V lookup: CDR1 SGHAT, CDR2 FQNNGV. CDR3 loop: CASSFGGVAGYTF. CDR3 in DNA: TGTGCCAGCAGCTTTGGGGGGGTGGCTGGCTACACCTTC.

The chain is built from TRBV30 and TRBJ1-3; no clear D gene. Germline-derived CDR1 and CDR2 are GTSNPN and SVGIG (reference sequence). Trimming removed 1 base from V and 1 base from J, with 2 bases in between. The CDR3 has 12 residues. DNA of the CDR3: TGTGCCTGGAGTGCTTCTGGAAACACCATATATTTT. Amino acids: CAWSASGNTIYF. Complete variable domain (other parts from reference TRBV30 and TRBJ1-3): SQTIHQWPATLVQPVGSPLSLECTVEGTSNPNLYWYRQAAGRGLQLLFYSVGIGQISSEVPQNLSASRPQDRQFILSSKKLLLSDSGFYLCAWSASGNTIYFGEGSWLTVV.

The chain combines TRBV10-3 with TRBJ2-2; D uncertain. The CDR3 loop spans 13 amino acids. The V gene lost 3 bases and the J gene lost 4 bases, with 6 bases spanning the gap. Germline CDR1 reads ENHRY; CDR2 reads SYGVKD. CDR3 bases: TGTGCCATCAGTGATGCGGCCACCGGGGAGCTGTTTTTT. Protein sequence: CAISDAATGELFF.

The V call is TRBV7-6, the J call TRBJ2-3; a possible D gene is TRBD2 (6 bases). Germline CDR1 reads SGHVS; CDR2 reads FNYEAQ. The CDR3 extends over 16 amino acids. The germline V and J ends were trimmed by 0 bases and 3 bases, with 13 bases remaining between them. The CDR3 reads CASSLAGGISTDTQYF. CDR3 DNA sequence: TGTGCCAGCAGCTTAGCAGGCGGGATCTCGACAGATACGCAGTATTTT.

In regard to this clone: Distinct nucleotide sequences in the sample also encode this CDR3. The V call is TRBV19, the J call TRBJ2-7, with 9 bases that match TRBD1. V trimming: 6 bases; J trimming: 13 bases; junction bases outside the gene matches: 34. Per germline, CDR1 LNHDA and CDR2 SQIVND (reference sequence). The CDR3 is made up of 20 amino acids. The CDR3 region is CASSVVDSGQGNLAAQRKYF. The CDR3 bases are TGTGCCAGTAGCGTGGTCGACTCTGGACAGGGGAATCTAGCGGCCCAAAGGAAATACTTC. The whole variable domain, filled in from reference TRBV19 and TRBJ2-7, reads DGGITQSPKYLFRKEGQNVTLSCEQNLNHDAMYWYRQDPGQGLRLIYYSQIVNDFQKGDIAEGYSVSREKKESFPLTVTSAQKNPTAFYLCASSVVDSGQGNLAAQRKYFGPGTRLTVT.

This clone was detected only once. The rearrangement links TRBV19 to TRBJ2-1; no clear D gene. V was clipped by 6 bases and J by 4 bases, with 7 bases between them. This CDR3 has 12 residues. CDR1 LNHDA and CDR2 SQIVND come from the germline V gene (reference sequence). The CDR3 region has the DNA TGTGCCAGTAGCCCAAAATACAATGAGCAGTTCTTC. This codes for CASSPKYNEQFF.

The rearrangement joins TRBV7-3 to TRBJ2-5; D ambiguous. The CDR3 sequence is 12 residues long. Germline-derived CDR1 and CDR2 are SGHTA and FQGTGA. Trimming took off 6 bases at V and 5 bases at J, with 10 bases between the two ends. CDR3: CASRRLSETQYF. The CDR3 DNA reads TGTGCCAGCAGGAGATTGTCGGAGACCCAGTACTTC. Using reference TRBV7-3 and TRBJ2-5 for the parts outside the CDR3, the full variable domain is GAGVSQTPSNKVTEKGKYVELRCDPISGHTALYWYRQSLGQGPEFLIYFQGTGAADDSGLPNDRFFAVRPEGSVSTLKIQRTERGDSAVYLCASRRLSETQYFGPGTRLLVL.

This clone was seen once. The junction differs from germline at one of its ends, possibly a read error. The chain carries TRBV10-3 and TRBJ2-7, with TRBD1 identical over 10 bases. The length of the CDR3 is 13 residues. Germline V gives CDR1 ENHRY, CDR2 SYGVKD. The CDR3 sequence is CAISESRGGTGDF. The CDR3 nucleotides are TGTGCCATCAGTGAGTCCCGGGGCGGGACAGGGGACTTC.

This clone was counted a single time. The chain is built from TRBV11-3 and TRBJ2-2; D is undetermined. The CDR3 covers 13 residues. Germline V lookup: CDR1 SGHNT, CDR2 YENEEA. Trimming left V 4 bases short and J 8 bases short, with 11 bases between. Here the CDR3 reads CASSSYLSGELFF. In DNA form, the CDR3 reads TGTGCCAGCAGCTCCTACCTTTCTGGGGAGCTGTTTTTT.

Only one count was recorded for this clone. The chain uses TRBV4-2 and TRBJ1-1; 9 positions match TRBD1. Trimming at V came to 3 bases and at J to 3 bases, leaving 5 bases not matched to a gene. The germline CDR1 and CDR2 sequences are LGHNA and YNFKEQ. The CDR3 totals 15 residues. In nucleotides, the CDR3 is TGTGCCAGCAGCCAGTCGACAGGGGGATACACTGAAGCTTTCTTT. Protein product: CASSQSTGGYTEAFF.

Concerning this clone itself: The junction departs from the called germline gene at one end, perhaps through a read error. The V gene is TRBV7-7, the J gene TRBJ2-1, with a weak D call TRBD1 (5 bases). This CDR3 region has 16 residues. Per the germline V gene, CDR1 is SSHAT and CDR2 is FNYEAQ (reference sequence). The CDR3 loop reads CASSLRQGVSYNEQFF. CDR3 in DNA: TGTGCTAGCAGCTTACGTCAGGGCGTATCCTACAATGAGCAGTTCTTC.